Listed below are T cell receptor beta chains from one sample, sequenced in a study of identical twins. TCRdb reanalysed the 5' RACE reads using MiXCR and keeps one entry per CDR3 protein. The sample contains 1.5 million to 2 million distinct CDR3 sequences, less than 35% of which appear only once. The specimen sequenced was cord blood. Receptors originate from a newborn girl in good health. Each CDR3 is given with its conserved first and last residue. The D gene is left open where the match is weak. Some rows mark clone size as missing; the rest say once, few, many or name a class of expanded clone.

d_gene,abundance,j_gene,v_gene,CDR3nt,CDR3aa
NA,few,TRBJ2-7,TRBV24-1,TGTGCCGCCAGTAGCGACAGACTTTACGAGCAGTACTTC,CAASSDRLYEQYF
NA,NA,TRBJ2-7,TRBV20-1,TGCAGTGCTGGCGCGTGGGACCCGGAGTACGAGCAGTACTTC,CSAGAWDPEYEQYF
NA,few,TRBJ2-1,TRBV18,TGTGCCAGCTCAACGGAACTAGAGGATGAGCAGTTCTTC,CASSTELEDEQFF
TRBD1,NA,TRBJ2-7,TRBV7-2,TGTGCCAGCAGCTTATTGTGGGGGGGACAGGGACATTACGAGCAGTACTTC,CASSLLWGGQGHYEQYF
NA,NA,TRBJ1-4,TRBV7-2,TGTGCCAGCAGCTCCACCGTAACGGATGAAAAACTGTTTTTT,CASSSTVTDEKLFF
TRBD1,NA,TRBJ2-5,TRBV9,TGTGCCAGCAAGACAGGGGACGGCAATGAGCAGTACTTC,CASKTGDGNEQYF
NA,few,TRBJ1-2,TRBV10-3,TGTGCCATCAGCCCGACAGTGGCGGGAGGAGGCTACACCTTC,CAISPTVAGGGYTF
TRBD2,NA,TRBJ2-5,TRBV4-2,TGTGCCAGCAGCCAAGCGAGCGGGGCCCGCCAAGAGACCCAGTACTTC,CASSQASGARQETQYF
NA,NA,TRBJ2-4,TRBV27,TGTGCCAGCAGTTTGAACAGGGCGGCCAAAAACATTCAGTACTTC,CASSLNRAAKNIQYF
TRBD2,few,TRBJ2-3,TRBV6-2/TRBV6-3,TGTGCCAGCAGTGCCATCCTAGCGGGGGCGGGAGATACGCAGTATTTT,CASSAILAGAGDTQYF
NA,few,TRBJ1-1,TRBV5-1,TGTGCCAGCAGTTTATGGGGGGACAACACTGAAGCTTTCTTT,CASSLWGDNTEAFF
TRBD2,few,TRBJ2-3,TRBV4-2,TGTGCCAGCAGCCAAGATGGACTAGCGGGAGGTAGTGCAACAGATACGCAGTATTTT,CASSQDGLAGGSATDTQYF
TRBD2,many,TRBJ2-3,TRBV12-3/TRBV12-4,TGTGCCAGCACAGCGGGGGGCACAGATACGCAGTATTTT,CASTAGGTDTQYF
NA,few,TRBJ2-1,TRBV11-3,TGTGCCAGCAGTTCAAGCGGGTATGAGCAGTTCTTC,CASSSSGYEQFF
TRBD2,NA,TRBJ2-4,TRBV5-1,TGCGCCAGCAGCTTGGATAGCGGGAGGGCCAAAAACGTTCAGTACTTC,CASSLDSGRAKNVQYF
NA,NA,TRBJ2-1,TRBV11-2,TGTGCCAGCAGCTTGGGTAGTTTGTACAATGTGCAGTTCTTC,CASSLGSLYNVQFF
TRBD1,NA,TRBJ2-5,TRBV7-9,TGTGCCAGCAGCTCGGGGCGCTGGGACAGGGTCCCCGATCAAGAGACCCAGTACTTC,CASSSGRWDRVPDQETQYF
TRBD2,few,TRBJ2-1,TRBV6-1,TGTGCCAGCAGTGAGACTAGCGGGAGGACCTTGTACACTGAGCAGTTCTTC,CASSETSGRTLYTEQFF
NA,few,TRBJ2-3,TRBV5-1,TGCGCCAGCAGCTGGGAGGACTCCACAGATACGCAGTATTTT,CASSWEDSTDTQYF
TRBD2,NA,TRBJ2-1,TRBV2,TGTGCCAGCCAGCGGGACCGCTACAATGAGCAGTTCTTC,CASQRDRYNEQFF
TRBD2,few,TRBJ2-7,TRBV20-1,TGCAGTGCTAGAACTAGCGGGAGGGCCATGTCCTACGAGCAGTACTTC,CSARTSGRAMSYEQYF
TRBD1,once,TRBJ1-5,TRBV28,TGTGCCAGCAGTCCCGGGACAGGCTGGAATCAGCCCCAGCATTTT,CASSPGTGWNQPQHF
NA,few,TRBJ2-7,TRBV27,TGTGCCAGCAGTCCACGGGACACCTACTACGAGCAGTACTTC,CASSPRDTYYEQYF
NA,NA,TRBJ2-5,TRBV27,TGTGCCAGCAGTTTATTGGGGGGGCGGTGGAATGAGCAGTACTTC,CASSLLGGRWNEQYF
NA,few,TRBJ1-2,TRBV7-9,TGTGCCAGCAGCTTAGCGGATCGGACCGCGGCCACCTTC,CASSLADRTAATF
TRBD2,NA,TRBJ2-7,TRBV3-1,TGTGCCAGCAGCCCCCCCGGGACTAGCCTTTACGAGCAGTACTTC,CASSPPGTSLYEQYF
NA,NA,TRBJ1-6,TRBV4-2,TGTGCCAGCAGCCAGGCTAGTACAGGGAGTGGGTCACCCCTCCACTTT,CASSQASTGSGSPLHF
TRBD1,few,TRBJ1-5,TRBV6-2/TRBV6-3,TGTGCCAGCAGTTCCCCCAGGGGGCAGCCCCAGCATTTT,CASSSPRGQPQHF
NA,few,TRBJ2-2,TRBV29-1,TGCAGCGTTGAGACCAGGGGTACCGGGGAGCTGTTTTTT,CSVETRGTGELFF
TRBD2,NA,TRBJ2-3,TRBV5-1,TGCGCCAGCAGCTTCCAGCGGGAGGGCGGCACAGATACGCAGTATTTT,CASSFQREGGTDTQYF
TRBD2,few,TRBJ2-3,TRBV20-1,TGCAGGACTAGCGCCACGGGGGGAGATACGCAGTATTTT,CRTSATGGDTQYF
TRBD1,NA,TRBJ2-7,TRBV25-1,TGTGCCAGCAGTAAACAGGGGCCTTCCTACAATGAGCAGTACTTC,CASSKQGPSYNEQYF
NA,NA,TRBJ2-3,TRBV19,TGTGCCAGTAGTATGGGACCCACCAAACCCCGGCCAGATACGCAGTATTTT,CASSMGPTKPRPDTQYF
NA,NA,TRBJ2-2,TRBV14,TGTGCCAGCAGCCAAGGGGCCTCCAGCGGAACCGGGGAGCTGTTTTTT,CASSQGASSGTGELFF
NA,NA,TRBJ2-7,TRBV13,TGTGCCAGCAGCTTAGGGGGTATTTTCCCTAGCATGGATGAGCAGTACTTC,CASSLGGIFPSMDEQYF
NA,many,TRBJ1-2,TRBV2,TGTGCCAGCAGTGACACCGCTAACTATGGCTACACCTTC,CASSDTANYGYTF
TRBD1,NA,TRBJ2-6,TRBV11-2,TGTGCCAGCAGCTTGGGGACAGGGGTCTCTGGGGCCAACGTCCTGACTTTC,CASSLGTGVSGANVLTF
NA,NA,TRBJ1-2,TRBV20-1,TGCAGTGCTACCCCCCAGATACCAGGGGATGGCTACACCTTC,CSATPQIPGDGYTF
NA,many,TRBJ2-3,TRBV20-1,TGCAGTGCTAGTCTCGCCACAGATACGCAGTATTTT,CSASLATDTQYF
NA,NA,TRBJ2-3,TRBV3-1,TGTGCCAGCAGCCATCCCCCTGGGGCCGCAGATACGCAGTATTTT,CASSHPPGAADTQYF
NA,NA,TRBJ2-5,TRBV12-3/TRBV12-4,TGTGCCAGCAGTTTAGTAGGTACAGGGAAAGAGACCCAGTACTTC,CASSLVGTGKETQYF
NA,NA,TRBJ2-5,TRBV14,TGTGCCAGCAGCCAAACGGTCCCTATACGGGAGACCCAGTACTTC,CASSQTVPIRETQYF
NA,NA,TRBJ2-1,TRBV2,TGTGCCAGCCCCGGGGTTGAGCTAGAGCGGAGCTCCTACAATGAGCAGTTCTTC,CASPGVELERSSYNEQFF
NA,once,TRBJ2-7,TRBV28,TGTGCCAGCAGTATCGAGTCGGGCCCCTACGAGCAGTACTTC,CASSIESGPYEQYF
NA,NA,TRBJ1-2,TRBV28,TGTGCCAGCAGTTTACCAGGGAAAGGGGCTTATGGCTACACCTTC,CASSLPGKGAYGYTF
NA,few,TRBJ2-3,TRBV11-3,TGTGCCGGCAGCTTAGGACCAACAGATACGCAGTATTTT,CAGSLGPTDTQYF
NA,NA,TRBJ1-2,TRBV12-3/TRBV12-4,TGTGCCAGCAGTTTTAGGGTAATAAAGAATGGCTACACCTTC,CASSFRVIKNGYTF
NA,few,TRBJ2-3,TRBV6-5,TGTGCCAGCAGGTCGACAGGAGATACGCAGTATTTT,CASRSTGDTQYF
TRBD1,few,TRBJ2-1,TRBV7-9,TGTGCCAGCAGCACCGACAGGGGGGTAGTGAATGAGCAGTTCTTC,CASSTDRGVVNEQFF
NA,NA,TRBJ1-1,TRBV5-1,TGCGCCAGCAGCTTGGGGGGTGTCACGAACACTGAAGCTTTCTTT,CASSLGGVTNTEAFF
NA,NA,TRBJ2-5,TRBV12-3/TRBV12-4,TGTGCCAGCGCCAGGGAGACCCAGTACTTC,CASARETQYF
NA,few,TRBJ2-3,TRBV6-1,TGTGCCAGCAGTGTGTCTACCAATACGCAGTATTTT,CASSVSTNTQYF
NA,few,TRBJ2-1,TRBV5-1,TGCGCCAGCAGCTCTGGGGCCTCAAGCTCCTACAATGAGCAGTTCTTC,CASSSGASSSYNEQFF
TRBD2,NA,TRBJ2-1,TRBV20-1,TGCAGTGCTACCTCCCGTCTAGCGGGAGGGCATGAGCAGTTCTTC,CSATSRLAGGHEQFF